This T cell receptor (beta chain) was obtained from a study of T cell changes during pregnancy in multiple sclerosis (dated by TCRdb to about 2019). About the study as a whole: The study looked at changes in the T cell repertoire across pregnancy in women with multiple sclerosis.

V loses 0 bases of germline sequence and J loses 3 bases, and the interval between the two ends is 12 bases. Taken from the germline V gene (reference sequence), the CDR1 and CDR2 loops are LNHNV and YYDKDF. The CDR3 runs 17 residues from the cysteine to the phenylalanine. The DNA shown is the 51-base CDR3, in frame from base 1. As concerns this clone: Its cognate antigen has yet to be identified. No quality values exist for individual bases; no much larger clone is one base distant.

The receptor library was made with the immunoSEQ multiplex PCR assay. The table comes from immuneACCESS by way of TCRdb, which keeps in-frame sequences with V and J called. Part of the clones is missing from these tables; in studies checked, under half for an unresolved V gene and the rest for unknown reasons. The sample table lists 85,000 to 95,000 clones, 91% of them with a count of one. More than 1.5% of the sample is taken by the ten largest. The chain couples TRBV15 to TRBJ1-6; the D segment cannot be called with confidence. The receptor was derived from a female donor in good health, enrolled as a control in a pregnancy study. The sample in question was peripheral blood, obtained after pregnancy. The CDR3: CATSRDTAEDYNSPLHF. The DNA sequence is TGTGCCACCAGCAGAGATACGGCGGAGGACTATAATTCACCCCTCCACTTT. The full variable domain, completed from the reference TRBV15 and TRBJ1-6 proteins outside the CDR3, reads DAMVIQNPRYQVTQFGKPVTLSCSQTLNHNVMYWYQQKSSQAPKLLFHYYDKDFNNEADTPDNFQSRRPNTSFCFLDIRSPGLGDTAMYLCATSRDTAEDYNSPLHFGNGTRLTVT.